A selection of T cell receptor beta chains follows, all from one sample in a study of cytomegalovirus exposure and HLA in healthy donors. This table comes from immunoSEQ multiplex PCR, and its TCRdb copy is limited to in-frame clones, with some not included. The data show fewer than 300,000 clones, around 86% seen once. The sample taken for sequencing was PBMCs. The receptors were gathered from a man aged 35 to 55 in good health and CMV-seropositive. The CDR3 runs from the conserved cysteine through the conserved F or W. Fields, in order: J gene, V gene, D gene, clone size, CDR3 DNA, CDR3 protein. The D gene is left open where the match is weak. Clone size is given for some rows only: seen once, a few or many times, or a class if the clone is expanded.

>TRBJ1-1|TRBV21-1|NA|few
TGTGCCAGCAGCAAATGGCCCGGGACAGGCCCAAAGATCAACCTAAACACTGAAGCTTTCTTT
CASSKWPGTGPKINLNTEAFF
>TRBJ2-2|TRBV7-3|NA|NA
TGTGCCAGCAGCCAGACAGATAACACCGGGGAGCTGTTTTTT
CASSQTDNTGELFF
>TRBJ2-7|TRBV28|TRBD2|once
TGTGCCAGCATCGATACTAGCGGCTCCTACGAGCAGTACTTC
CASIDTSGSYEQYF
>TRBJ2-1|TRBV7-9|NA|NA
TGTGCCAGCACTGGTGGCGGACTATACAGTGAGCAGTTCTTC
CASTGGGLYSEQFF
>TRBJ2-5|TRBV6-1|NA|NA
TGTGCCAGCAGTGACTTTCTGGGCGAGACCCAGTACTTC
CASSDFLGETQYF
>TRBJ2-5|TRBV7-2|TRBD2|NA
TGTGCCAGCAGCTTCTCCGGACTAGCGGGAGAGCGAGAGACCCAGTACTTC
CASSFSGLAGERETQYF
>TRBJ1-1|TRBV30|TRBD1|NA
TGTGCCTGGAGTTCGGACAGGGACACTGAAGCTTTCTTT
CAWSSDRDTEAFF
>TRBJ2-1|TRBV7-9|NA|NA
TGTTCCAGCAGCTTAGGGTTTGCGGGGAATGAGCAGTTCTTC
CSSSLGFAGNEQFF
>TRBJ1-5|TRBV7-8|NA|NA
TGTGCCAGCAGCTTAGAAGAGATCGGGGATCAGCCCCAGCATTTT
CASSLEEIGDQPQHF
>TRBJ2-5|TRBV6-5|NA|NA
TGTGCCAGCAGTTCCGGGACTGAACGCGGTGAGACCCAGTACTTC
CASSSGTERGETQYF
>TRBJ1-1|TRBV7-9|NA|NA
TGTGCCAGCAGCTTAGCGAACAGGGTGGAATTCACTGAAGCTTTCTTT
CASSLANRVEFTEAFF
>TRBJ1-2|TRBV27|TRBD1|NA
TGTGCCAGCAGTTTATTCGGGCAGGGGGCATTTGGCTACACCTTC
CASSLFGQGAFGYTF
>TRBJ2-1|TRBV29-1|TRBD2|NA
TGCAGCGTTCCCGACCTCCTAGGGACTAGCTACAATGAGCAGTTCTTC
CSVPDLLGTSYNEQFF
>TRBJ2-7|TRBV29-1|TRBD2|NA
TGCAGCGTTGAAGGGACTAGCGGGACCTCACCCTACGAGCAGTACTTC
CSVEGTSGTSPYEQYF
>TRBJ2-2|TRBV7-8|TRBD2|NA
TGTGCCAGCAGCTTATCCCTAGCGGGAGAAACCGGGGAGCTGTTTTTT
CASSLSLAGETGELFF
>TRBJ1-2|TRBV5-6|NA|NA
TGTGCCAGCAGCTTGACCGGAGGCTCTAACTATGGCTACACCTTC
CASSLTGGSNYGYTF
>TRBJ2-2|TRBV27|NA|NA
TGTGCCAGCAGTTTTAGAGTCGGGGAGCTGTTTTTT
CASSFRVGELFF
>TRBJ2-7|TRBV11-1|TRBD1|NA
TGTGCCAGCAGCCCGGGGCGGGCGACAGGGGATCCCTTCGAGCAGTACTTC
CASSPGRATGDPFEQYF